The clone carrying this T cell receptor (beta chain) showed up many times. Via MiXCR, TCRdb re-called the 5' RACE reads, giving one row per CDR3 protein. In the table there are over 120,000 distinct CDR3 sequences, 6.6% of which are singletons. V shed 1 base and J 8 bases; nucleotides not matched to a gene: 2. Germline-derived CDR1 and CDR2 are LGHNA and YNFKEQ. This CDR3 is 14 amino acids long. The data are from a study of T cells after yellow fever vaccination. The starting material was CD4+ T cells sorted from PBMCs, obtained 10 days after the yellow fever booster vaccination. This TCR derives from a man younger than 40 who received the YFV17D yellow fever vaccine. The V and J genes are TRBV4-2 and TRBJ2-2, with TRBD2 matching over 9 bases. The CDR3 loop reads CASSQGLAGGELFF. The DNA for the CDR3 is TGTGCCAGCAGCCAAGGGCTAGCGGGAGGGGAGCTGTTTTTT.